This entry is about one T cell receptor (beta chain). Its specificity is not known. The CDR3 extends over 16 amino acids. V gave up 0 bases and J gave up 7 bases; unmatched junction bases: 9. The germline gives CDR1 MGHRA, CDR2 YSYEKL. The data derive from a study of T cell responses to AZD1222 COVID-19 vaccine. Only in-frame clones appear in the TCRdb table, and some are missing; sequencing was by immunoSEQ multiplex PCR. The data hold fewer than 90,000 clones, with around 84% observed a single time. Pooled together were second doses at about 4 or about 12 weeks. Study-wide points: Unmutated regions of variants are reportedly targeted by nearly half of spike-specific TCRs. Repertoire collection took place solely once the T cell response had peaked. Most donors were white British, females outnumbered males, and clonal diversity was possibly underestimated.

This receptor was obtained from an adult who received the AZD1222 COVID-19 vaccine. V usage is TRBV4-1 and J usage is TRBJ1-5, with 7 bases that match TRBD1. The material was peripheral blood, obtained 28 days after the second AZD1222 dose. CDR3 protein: CASSQDPGGQSQPQHF. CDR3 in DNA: TGCGCCAGCAGCCAAGATCCAGGGGGGCAGTCCCAGCCCCAGCATTTT.